These T cell receptor beta chains were read from a single sample in a study of persistence of HIV-infected CD4 T cells. The table came from immunoSEQ multiplex PCR; TCRdb's copy has only in-frame clones and leaves some out. The sample contains roughly 43,000 clones, roughly 92% of which appear only once. These receptors lack a known antigen. Sequenced material: CD4+ T cells sorted from PBMCs after approximately 19-hour stimulation, taken from a patient who received antiretroviral therapy. The receptors shown here come from an adult man with HIV who was CMV-seropositive. Both conserved end residues are part of each CDR3. The D gene is left open where the match is weak. Not every row has a clone size; where given, it reads once, few, many or a size class.

-	TRBV7-2	TRBJ2-7	-	TGTGCCAGCAGCCTGGGACCAGGGGTCCCCTGGGACGAGCAGTACTTC	CASSLGPGVPWDEQYF
TRBD1	TRBV29-1	TRBJ1-1	-	TGCAGCGGTACCACAGGGGGCAACACTGAAGCTTTCTTT	CSGTTGGNTEAFF
TRBD2	TRBV7-9	TRBJ2-3	few	TGTGCCAGCAGCCCTCCCGGGGCGGGGGGTCCAACAGATACGCAGTATTTT	CASSPPGAGGPTDTQYF
TRBD2	TRBV5-5	TRBJ2-3	-	TGTGCCAGCAGCCCGACTAGCGGCACAGATACGCAGTATTTT	CASSPTSGTDTQYF
-	TRBV7-4	TRBJ2-7	-	TGTGCCAGCAGCCTCTCCCCCGTTGGGCCCTATGATATCTACGAGCAGTACTTC	CASSLSPVGPYDIYEQYF
TRBD2	TRBV3-1/TRBV3-2	TRBJ2-1	-	TGTGCCAGCAGCCCGGGACTAGCGGGGAGGGGTGAGCAGTTCTTC	CASSPGLAGRGEQFF
-	TRBV18	TRBJ1-1	-	TGTGCCAGCTCCCCCCCCGGGACGGGCACTGAAGCTTTCTTT	CASSPPGTGTEAFF
-	TRBV24-1	TRBJ2-3	-	TGTGCCACCAGTGAGGTTAGGGCTTCAGGGTCAGATACGCAGTATTTT	CATSEVRASGSDTQYF
TRBD1	TRBV27	TRBJ1-2	-	TGTGCCAGCAGGAGACAGACCGGGACAGGGGCCAGAGATGGCTACACCTTC	CASRRQTGTGARDGYTF
TRBD2	TRBV27	TRBJ2-7	-	TGTGCCAGCAGTCCTCGGGTTTATATGCAGCGGGGGGGCGAGCAGTACTTC	CASSPRVYMQRGGEQYF
TRBD1	TRBV3-1/TRBV3-2	TRBJ1-6	-	TGTGCCAGCAGCCGCACAGGGGTATCACCCCTCCACTTT	CASSRTGVSPLHF
-	TRBV28	TRBJ1-1	-	TGTGCCAGCAGTTTAAGGGGGGCGCTATGGTCTGAAGCTTTCTTT	CASSLRGALWSEAFF
-	TRBV28	TRBJ2-7	-	TGTGCCACCGGACAGGGAGGAATAGCGGGCACCTACGAGCAGTACTTC	CATGQGGIAGTYEQYF
-	TRBV4-2	TRBJ1-1	-	TGTGCCAGCAGCCAAACGGGGCGGAACACTGAAGCTTTCTTT	CASSQTGRNTEAFF
-	TRBV3-1/TRBV3-2	TRBJ1-3	-	TGTGCCAGCAGCCAAGATCTAGGAGTTGGAAACACCATATATTTT	CASSQDLGVGNTIYF
-	TRBV11-1	TRBJ2-7	-	TGTGCCAGCAGCTTAATTATCCCCTACGAGCAGTACTTC	CASSLIIPYEQYF
-	TRBV5-6	TRBJ2-7	-	TGTGCCAGCAGCCTGGACCGAGTTCGGGAGCAGTACTTC	CASSLDRVREQYF
TRBD2	TRBV28	TRBJ2-3	-	TGTGCCAGCAGCTTGAGCGGGGGTCGCACAGATACGCAGTATTTT	CASSLSGGRTDTQYF
-	TRBV19	TRBJ1-5	-	TGTGCCAGTAGTATGGTAGGCCAGGTCGGCAATCAGCCCCAGCATTTT	CASSMVGQVGNQPQHF
-	TRBV7-9	TRBJ1-1	-	TGTGCCAGCAGCACCTACAGGGAAAACACTGAAGCTTTCTTT	CASSTYRENTEAFF
TRBD1	TRBV19	TRBJ1-1	-	TGTGCCAGTAGTTCACCAGGGGGCTTCACTGAAGCTTTCTTT	CASSSPGGFTEAFF
-	TRBV5-1	TRBJ1-1	-	TGCGCCAGCAGCTTCGGCAGGGACACTGAAGCTTTCTTT	CASSFGRDTEAFF
TRBD1	TRBV5-1	TRBJ2-7	-	TGCGCCAGCAGTCCGGGACAGGGCTTCTACGAGCAGTACTTC	CASSPGQGFYEQYF
-	TRBV3-1/TRBV3-2	TRBJ2-1	once	TGTGCCAGCAGCCAAGGCGGGAACAATGAGCAGTTCTTC	CASSQGGNNEQFF
TRBD1	TRBV6-5	TRBJ1-1	-	TGTGCCAGCATAAGGGGGCGGGGCACTGAAGCTTTCTTT	CASIRGRGTEAFF
-	TRBV6-1	TRBJ2-3	-	TGTGCCAGCAGTGATTGGGGTCTTTCCGTCACAGATACGCAGTATTTT	CASSDWGLSVTDTQYF
TRBD2	TRBV10-3	TRBJ2-3	once	TGTGCCATCAGCGGGACTAGCGGGACGGGGCACGATACGCAGTATTTT	CAISGTSGTGHDTQYF
-	TRBV4-2	TRBJ2-1	-	TGTGCCAGCAGCCAAGGTAGGATCGGGGATGAGCAGTTCTTC	CASSQGRIGDEQFF
TRBD1	TRBV6-4	TRBJ1-1	-	TGTGCCAGCAAAAAGGGGGCCTTGAACACTGAAGCTTTCTTT	CASKKGALNTEAFF
-	TRBV18	TRBJ2-7	-	TGTGCCAGCTCACCGGTAGGGGGCGGAGGGGAGCAGTACTTC	CASSPVGGGGEQYF
TRBD1	TRBV18	TRBJ1-2	-	TGTGCCAGCTCAAGGAACATTGACAGGGACTATGGCTACACCTTC	CASSRNIDRDYGYTF
-	TRBV28	TRBJ1-4	-	TGTGCCAGCAGTGGCGACCGGGACCAAAATGAAAAACTGTTTTTT	CASSGDRDQNEKLFF
-	TRBV14	TRBJ1-4	once	TGTGCCAGCAGCCAGGGACGGCTGAATGAAAAACTGTTTTTT	CASSQGRLNEKLFF
TRBD2	TRBV6-4	TRBJ2-3	once	TGTGCCAGCAGTGAATATCTAGCGGGGGGCACAGATACGCAGTATTTT	CASSEYLAGGTDTQYF
-	TRBV3-1/TRBV3-2	TRBJ1-4	once	TGTGCCAGCAGCCCGACAGACGCTAATGAAAAACTGTTTTTT	CASSPTDANEKLFF
-	TRBV19	TRBJ1-6	-	TGTGCCAGTAGAATTACAACTGATTCACCCCTCCACTTT	CASRITTDSPLHF
-	TRBV3-1/TRBV3-2	TRBJ2-1	-	TGTGCCAGCAGCCCCAACGGCGACTACAATGAGCAGTTCTTC	CASSPNGDYNEQFF
-	TRBV3-1/TRBV3-2	TRBJ1-6	once	TGTGCCAGCAGCCAAGGCTTTTACTATAATTCACCCCTCCACTTT	CASSQGFYYNSPLHF
-	TRBV25-1	TRBJ2-7	-	TGTGCCAGCAGTGACCCCCGGACCTACGAGCAGTACTTC	CASSDPRTYEQYF
-	TRBV24-1	TRBJ2-2	-	TGTGCCACCAGTGATTATCGGAAAGGACCCACCGGGGAGCTGTTTTTT	CATSDYRKGPTGELFF
TRBD2	TRBV5-4	TRBJ2-1	-	TGTGCCAGCAGCTCTGGACTAGCGGGGGTGAATGAGCAGTTCTTC	CASSSGLAGVNEQFF
-	TRBV27	TRBJ2-7	-	TGTGCCAGCAGACAACGATTTGGAGATGACTATCGCGAGCAGTACTTC	CASRQRFGDDYREQYF
TRBD1	TRBV4-1	TRBJ1-2	-	TGCGCCAGCAGCCAAGTTGGGGACAGCTTTCTAGAGGACACCTTC	CASSQVGDSFLEDTF
-	TRBV11-2	TRBJ1-2	-	TGTGCCAGCAGCTTAGATAGGGGCCGTCGGCAGGGCGGGGGCTACACCTTC	CASSLDRGRRQGGGYTF
TRBD2	TRBV7-2	TRBJ2-7	-	TGTGCCAGCAGCATCGGACTAGCGTCCTCCTACGAGCAGTACTTC	CASSIGLASSYEQYF
-	TRBV7-2	TRBJ2-4	-	TGTGCCAGCAGCTTAGTTGGGGTTTGGGCCGGCGGAGCCAAAAACATTCAGTACTTC	CASSLVGVWAGGAKNIQYF
TRBD2	TRBV9	TRBJ2-1	-	TGTGCCAGCAGCGTACCTAGCGGGGGGGCCCTAAATGAGCAGTTCTTC	CASSVPSGGALNEQFF
TRBD1	TRBV30	TRBJ2-7	-	TGTGCCTGGAATCCTGACAGGGAATTTTACGAGCAGTACTTC	CAWNPDREFYEQYF
-	TRBV5-4	TRBJ1-1	-	TGTGCCAGCAGCTTGGATTCAGGGACTACTGAAGCTTTCTTT	CASSLDSGTTEAFF
-	TRBV5-1	TRBJ1-2	-	TGCGCCAGCAGCTTGGAAGGGACGTATGGCTACACCTTC	CASSLEGTYGYTF
-	TRBV18	TRBJ1-1	once	TGTGCCAGCTCACCGACCCGGAGGGGGGCGAACACTGAAGCTTTCTTT	CASSPTRRGANTEAFF
TRBD2	TRBV6-5	TRBJ2-7	-	TGTGCCAGCAGTTACACACCGGGACTAGAAGTCTACGAGCAGTACTTC	CASSYTPGLEVYEQYF
TRBD1	TRBV5-1	TRBJ1-2	few	TGCGCCAGCAGCTTGGCCGGCAGGGGGGATGGCTACACCTTC	CASSLAGRGDGYTF